Given below is one T cell receptor (beta chain) in context. The data stem from a study of blood T cell repertoires in COVID-19. Whole-study context: Collection of acute and convalescent COVID-19 samples took place in the United States, Italy and Spain.

V lost 8 bases and J lost 1; bases outside the gene matches: 4. This CDR3 is 13 amino acids long. The germline V gene encodes CDR1 MNHEY and CDR2 SMNVEV (reference sequence). As handled by the study authors: Estimation of nucleated cell counts relied on the amplification of reference gene primers. Assay: immunoSEQ multiplex PCR; the TCRdb copy retains only in-frame clones and omits some. Clone size and the V and J calls come from that table; the DNA yielded D and trimming. Of about 250,000 clones listed, 80% to 85% are singletons. This sequence was found in a man aged 35 to 55 who had been exposed to COVID-19. The V gene is TRBV27, the J gene TRBJ1-1; 7 bases align to TRBD1. The specimen sequenced was PBMCs or T cells enriched from blood (not recorded which). CDR3 DNA sequence: TGTGCCAGCGTCGACAGGGCGAACACTGAAGCTTTCTTT. Translation: CASVDRANTEAFF.